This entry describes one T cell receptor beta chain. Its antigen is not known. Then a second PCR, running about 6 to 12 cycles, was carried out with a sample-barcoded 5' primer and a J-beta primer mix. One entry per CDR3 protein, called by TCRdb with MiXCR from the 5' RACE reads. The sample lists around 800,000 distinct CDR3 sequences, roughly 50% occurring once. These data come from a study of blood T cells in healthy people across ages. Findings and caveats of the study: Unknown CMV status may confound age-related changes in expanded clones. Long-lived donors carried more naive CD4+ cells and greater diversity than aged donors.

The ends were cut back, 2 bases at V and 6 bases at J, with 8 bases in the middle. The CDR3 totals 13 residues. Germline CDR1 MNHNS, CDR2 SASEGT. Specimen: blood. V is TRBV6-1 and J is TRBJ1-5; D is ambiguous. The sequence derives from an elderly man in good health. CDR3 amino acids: CASSETWIQPQHF. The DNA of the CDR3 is TGTGCCAGCAGTGAAACGTGGATTCAGCCCCAGCATTTT.